The 5 T cell receptor beta chains presented below share a single source sample, sequenced in a study of siplizumab effects on memory and regulatory T cells. The table came from immunoSEQ multiplex PCR; TCRdb's copy has only in-frame clones and leaves some out. The data hold about 94,000 clones, with over 85% observed a single time. The sequenced sample was non-Treg CD4+ T cells sorted from blood. These receptors originate from a human donor in good health.

The J gene is TRBJ2-5, the V gene TRBV4-2, with D unresolved. CDR1 LGHNA and CDR2 YNFKEQ come from the germline V gene. Trimming shortened V by 0 bases and J by 3 bases, and 8 bases separated the two germline ends. The CDR3 is 14 residues long. CDR3 coding DNA: TGTGCCAGCAGCCAAGATGCAAGGGAAGAGACCCAGTACTTC. Its translation is CASSQDAREETQYF.

This chain joins TRBV2 and TRBJ1-5, with TRBD1 matching 12 bases. From germline, CDR1 is SNHLY and CDR2 FYNNEI. J was trimmed by 6 bases and V by 4 bases; bases with no gene match: 10. The CDR3 length is 17 residues. The CDR3 DNA reads as TGTGCCAGCAGTGGGGGGGCTGGGACAGGGGGCTTTCAGCCCCAGCATTTT. Translation gives CASSGGAGTGGFQPQHF.

J is TRBJ2-7 and V is TRBV2; D unresolved. Germline CDR1 reads SNHLY; CDR2 reads FYNNEI. V lost 8 bases and J 2 bases, leaving 16 bases between the germline ends. CDR3 length: 14 residues. CDR3 bases: TGTGCCAGCTACCTCGAGACGTGGGCCTACGAGCAGTACTTC. Its protein is CASYLETWAYEQYF. Variable domain in full (rest from reference TRBV2 and TRBJ2-7): EPEVTQTPSHQVTQMGQEVILRCVPISNHLYFYWYRQILGQKVEFLVSFYNNEISEKSEIFDDQFSVERPDGSNFTLKIRSTKLEDSAMYFCASYLETWAYEQYFGPGTRLTVT.

CDR3 amino acids: CASIPPGGAKVAFF. CDR3 nucleotides: TGTGCCAGCATCCCCCCGGGCGGGGCTAAGGTGGCTTTCTTT. V usage is TRBV6-6 and J usage is TRBJ1-1, with a weak D call TRBD1 (5 bases). The CDR3 is 14 residues long. Germline V CDR1 and CDR2: MNHNY, SVGAGI (reference sequence). V shed 7 bases and J shed 11 bases, with 23 bases lying between them.

The chain couples TRBV20-1 to TRBJ1-1; D uncertain. Germline V gives CDR1 DFQATT, CDR2 SNEGSKA (reference sequence). With 1 base removed from V and 10 bases from J, the gap between germline ends came to 10 bases. The CDR3 extends over 11 amino acids. The CDR3 sequence: CSARGLNGAFF. CDR3 coding DNA: TGCAGTGCTAGAGGCTTAAACGGAGCTTTCTTT.